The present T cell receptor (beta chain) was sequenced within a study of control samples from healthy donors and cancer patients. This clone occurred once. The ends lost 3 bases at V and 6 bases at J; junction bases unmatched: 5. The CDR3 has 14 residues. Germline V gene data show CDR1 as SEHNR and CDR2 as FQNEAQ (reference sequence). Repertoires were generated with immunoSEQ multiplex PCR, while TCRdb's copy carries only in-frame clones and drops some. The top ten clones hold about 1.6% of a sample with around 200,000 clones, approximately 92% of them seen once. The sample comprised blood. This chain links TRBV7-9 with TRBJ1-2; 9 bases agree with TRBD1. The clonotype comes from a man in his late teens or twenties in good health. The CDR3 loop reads CASSFSRDRDGYTF. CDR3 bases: TGTGCCAGCAGCTTTTCCCGGGACAGGGATGGCTACACCTTC.